The next 8 T cell receptor beta chains were all read from a single sample in a study of cytomegalovirus exposure and HLA in healthy donors. With 60 Vbeta and 13 Jbeta primers, the PCR was carried out. TCRdb keeps only in-frame clones here, not all; method: immunoSEQ multiplex PCR. Altogether about 140,000 clones are present, more than 9.5% being singletons, with the ten largest covering 1.5% to 2%. Sequencing was done on a sample of PBMCs. The receptors stem from a man aged 50 or older in good health and CMV-seronegative.

Only a few counts were recorded for this clone. The chain combines TRBV5-1 with TRBJ1-6; 10 bases align to TRBD1. Losses at the gene ends were 3 bases for V and 8 bases for J; bases not matched to a gene: 2. The CDR3 spans 14 residues. CDR1 and CDR2 (germline): SGHRS, YFSETQ. The CDR3 DNA follows: TGCGCCAGCAGCTCGACAGGGGGCGATTCACCCCTCCACTTT. Amino acids: CASSSTGGDSPLHF.

This clone has only a few counts. The chain has TRBV10-3 and TRBJ2-7, with D maybe TRBD2 (6 bases). The CDR3 totals 12 residues. The germline V gene encodes CDR1 ENHRY and CDR2 SYGVKD. V was pared by 6 bases and J by 6 bases, with 12 bases between. The CDR3 region is CAIRSGSTEQYF. CDR3 coding DNA: TGTGCCATCAGGAGCGGGTCCACCGAGCAGTACTTC.

This clone was seen once. CDR3 in amino acids: CASSPLLSTDTQYF. CDR3 sequence (DNA): TGTGCCAGCTCACCACTCCTAAGCACAGATACGCAGTATTTT. The chain combines TRBV18 with TRBJ2-3, with D uncertain. V was cut by 1 base and J by 0 bases, with 5 bases left in between. This CDR3 comprises 14 residues. Germline V gene data show CDR1 as KGHSH and CDR2 as LQKENI.

The chain links TRBV5-8 to TRBJ1-2; D is uncertain. Trimming pared 1 base from V and 5 bases from J, leaving 12 bases between. CDR3 length: 14 residues. Germline V gene data show CDR1 as SGHTS and CDR2 as YDEGEE. Here the CDR3 reads CASSLTRALYGYTF. The CDR3 region has the DNA TGTGCCAGCAGCTTGACGAGGGCTTTATATGGCTACACCTTC.

V is TRBV10-1 and J is TRBJ1-1; TRBD1 matches at 9 bases. CDR3 length: 14 amino acids. Germline CDR1 and CDR2: WNHNN and SYGVQD (reference sequence). The J segment lost 3 bases and the V segment lost 7 bases, leaving 6 bases of the junction unmatched. This chain's CDR3 is CASNPGQGHTEAFF. CDR3 bases: TGCGCCAGCAACCCGGGACAGGGTCACACTGAAGCTTTCTTT.

This clone showed up just a few times. The chain joins TRBV2 to TRBJ1-1; 7 bases match TRBD1. V was pared by 4 bases and J by 1 base, with 6 bases of the junction left unmatched. The CDR3 covers 15 residues. Looked up from germline, CDR1 is SNHLY and CDR2 is FYNNEI. The CDR3 protein is CASSATGNKNTEAFF. Here the CDR3 DNA reads TGTGCCAGCAGTGCGACAGGGAATAAGAACACTGAAGCTTTCTTT.

This clone was counted between two and nine times. The genes are TRBV5-6 and TRBJ1-3; 10 nucleotides line up with TRBD1. There are 16 residues in the CDR3. Per the germline V gene, CDR1 is SGHDT and CDR2 is YYEEEE. The trim removed 1 base at V and 5 bases at J, leaving 6 bases unmatched. CDR3 sequence (DNA): TGTGCCAGCAGCTTGCGGACGACAGGGGGCAGAAACACCATATATTTT. Amino acids: CASSLRTTGGRNTIYF.

The chain links TRBV29-1 to TRBJ2-4, with 8 bases matching TRBD2. Looked up from germline, CDR1 is SQVTM and CDR2 is ANQGSEA. V was clipped by 7 bases and J by 2 bases; unmatched bases: 10. The CDR3 runs to 15 residues. The DNA for the CDR3 is TGCAGCGCTAAAAAGCGGGAGTTGACCAAAAACATTCAGTACTTC. This encodes CSAKKRELTKNIQYF.